The clone carrying this T cell receptor beta chain was seen many times. No antigen is known for it. This sample was included in a study of T-cell reconstitution after alpha-beta-depleted transplantation in children. Study conclusions and caveats: Several hundred expanded graft clones reportedly gave rise to the alpha-beta T cells present about two months after transplant. T cells produced anew were the main source of T-cell counts and diversity one year after transplant. High day-60 TCRbeta diversity in some patients came from surviving recipient T cells and thymic progenitors.

Trimming pared 3 bases from V and 6 bases from J, leaving 14 bases between. The CDR3 covers 15 residues. Germline CDR1 SGHVS, CDR2 FQNEAQ. Construction of the TCRbeta library involved unique molecular identifiers. TCRdb re-derived calls from the PCR reads in MiXCR, one entry per CDR3 protein. The table lists 400,000 to 550,000 distinct CDR3 sequences, under 12% of them singletons. V gene TRBV7-8 combines with J gene TRBJ1-4; D perhaps matches TRBD1 (5 bases). Specimen: PBMCs, collected before TCRalphabeta/CD19-depleted stem cell transplant. This sequence was found in a child aged 2 to 10 with inherited bone marrow failure, due to receive a stem cell transplant. The CDR3 loop is CASSFLREGDEKLFF. The DNA of the CDR3 is TGTGCCAGCAGCTTTTTAAGGGAAGGGGATGAAAAACTGTTTTTT.